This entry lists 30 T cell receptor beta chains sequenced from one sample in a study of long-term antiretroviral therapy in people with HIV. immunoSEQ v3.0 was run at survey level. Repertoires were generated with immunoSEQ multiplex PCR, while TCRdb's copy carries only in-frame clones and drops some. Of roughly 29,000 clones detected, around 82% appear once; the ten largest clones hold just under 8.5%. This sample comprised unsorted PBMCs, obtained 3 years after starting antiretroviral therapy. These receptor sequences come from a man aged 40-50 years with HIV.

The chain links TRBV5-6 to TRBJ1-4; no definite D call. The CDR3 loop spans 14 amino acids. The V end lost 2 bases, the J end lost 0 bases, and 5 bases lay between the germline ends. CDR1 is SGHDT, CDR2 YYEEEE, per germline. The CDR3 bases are TGTGCCAGCAGCTTCATTGCAACTAATGAAAAACTGTTTTTT. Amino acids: CASSFIATNEKLFF.

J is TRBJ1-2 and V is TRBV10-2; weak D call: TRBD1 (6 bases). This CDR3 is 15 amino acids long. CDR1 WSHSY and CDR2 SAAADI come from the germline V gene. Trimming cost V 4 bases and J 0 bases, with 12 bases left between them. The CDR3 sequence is CASSVSGASNYGYTF. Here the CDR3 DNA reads TGCGCCAGCAGTGTATCAGGGGCCTCTAACTATGGCTACACCTTC.

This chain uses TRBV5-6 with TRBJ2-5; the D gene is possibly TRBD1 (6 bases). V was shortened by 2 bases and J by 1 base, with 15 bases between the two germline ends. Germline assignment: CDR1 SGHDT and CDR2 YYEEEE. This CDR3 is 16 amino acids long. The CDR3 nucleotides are TGTGCCAGCAGCTTCGGGTCAGGGGAGTTCCAAGAGACCCAGTACTTC. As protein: CASSFGSGEFQETQYF.

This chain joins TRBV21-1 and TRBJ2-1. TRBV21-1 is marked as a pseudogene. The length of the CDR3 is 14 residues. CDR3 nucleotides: TGTGCCAGCAGAAGGGACGAGGACTACAATGAGCAGTTCTTC. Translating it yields CASRRDEDYNEQFF.

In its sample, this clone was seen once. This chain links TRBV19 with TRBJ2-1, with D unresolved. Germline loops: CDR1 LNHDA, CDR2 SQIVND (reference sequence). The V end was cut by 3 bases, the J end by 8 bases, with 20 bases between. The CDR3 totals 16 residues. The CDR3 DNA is TGTGCCAGTAGTATGGTCCTGGGATATAGCTCACATGAGCAGTTCTTC. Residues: CASSMVLGYSSHEQFF.

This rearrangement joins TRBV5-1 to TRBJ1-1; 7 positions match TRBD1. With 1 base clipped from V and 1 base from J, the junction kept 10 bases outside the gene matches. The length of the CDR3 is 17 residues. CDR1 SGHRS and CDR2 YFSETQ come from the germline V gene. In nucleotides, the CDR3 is TGCGCCAGCAGCTTGCAGGGACAGCTAATAGGGAACACTGAAGCTTTCTTT. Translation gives CASSLQGQLIGNTEAFF.

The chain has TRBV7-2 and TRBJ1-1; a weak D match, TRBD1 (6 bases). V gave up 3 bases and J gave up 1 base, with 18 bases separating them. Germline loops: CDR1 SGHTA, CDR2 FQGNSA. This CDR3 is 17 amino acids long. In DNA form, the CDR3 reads TGTGCCAGCAGCTTCTCGACAGGATCCACGAAGAACACTGAAGCTTTCTTT. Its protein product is CASSFSTGSTKNTEAFF.

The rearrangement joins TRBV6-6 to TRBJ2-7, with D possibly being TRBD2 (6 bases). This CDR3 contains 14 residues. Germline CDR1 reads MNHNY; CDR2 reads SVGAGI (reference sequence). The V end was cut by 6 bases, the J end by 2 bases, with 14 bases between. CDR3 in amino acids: CASSPPGGTYEQYF. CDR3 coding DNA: TGTGCCAGCAGCCCCCCCGGGGGTACCTACGAGCAGTACTTC.

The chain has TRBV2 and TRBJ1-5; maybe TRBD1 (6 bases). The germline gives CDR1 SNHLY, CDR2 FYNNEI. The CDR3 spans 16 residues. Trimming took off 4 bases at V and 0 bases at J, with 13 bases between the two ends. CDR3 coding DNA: TGTGCCAGCAGTGGAGGACAGACAAATAGCAATCAGCCCCAGCATTTT. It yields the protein CASSGGQTNSNQPQHF. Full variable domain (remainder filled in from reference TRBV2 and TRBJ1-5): EPEVTQTPSHQVTQMGQEVILRCVPISNHLYFYWYRQILGQKVEFLVSFYNNEISEKSEIFDDQFSVERPDGSNFTLKIRSTKLEDSAMYFCASSGGQTNSNQPQHFGDGTRLSIL.

CDR3 nucleotides: TGTGCCAGCAGTTACTCGAGGAGTCCTATTCCGGGCTACACCTTC. As protein: CASSYSRSPIPGYTF. This chain joins TRBV6-5 and TRBJ1-2; D uncertain. Trimming pared 0 bases from V and 8 bases from J, leaving 16 bases between. The CDR3 contains 15 residues. CDR1 MNHEY and CDR2 SVGAGI come from the germline V gene.

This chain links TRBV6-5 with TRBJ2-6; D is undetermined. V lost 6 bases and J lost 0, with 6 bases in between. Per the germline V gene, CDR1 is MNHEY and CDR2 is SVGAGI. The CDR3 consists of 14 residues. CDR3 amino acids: CASRAFSGANVLTF. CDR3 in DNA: TGTGCCAGCAGGGCCTTCTCTGGGGCCAACGTCCTGACTTTC.

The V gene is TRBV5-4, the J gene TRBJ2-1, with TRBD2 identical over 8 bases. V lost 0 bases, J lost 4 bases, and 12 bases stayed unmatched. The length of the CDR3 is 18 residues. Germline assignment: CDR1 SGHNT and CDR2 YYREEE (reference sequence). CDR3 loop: CASSLEGNSGIMYNEQFF. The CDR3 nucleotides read TGTGCCAGCAGCTTGGAAGGGAATAGCGGGATTATGTACAATGAGCAGTTCTTC. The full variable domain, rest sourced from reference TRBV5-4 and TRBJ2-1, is ETGVTQSPTHLIKTRGQQVTLRCSSQSGHNTVSWYQQALGQGPQFIFQYYREEENGRGNFPPRFSGLQFPNYSSELNVNALELDDSALYLCASSLEGNSGIMYNEQFFGPGTRLTVL.

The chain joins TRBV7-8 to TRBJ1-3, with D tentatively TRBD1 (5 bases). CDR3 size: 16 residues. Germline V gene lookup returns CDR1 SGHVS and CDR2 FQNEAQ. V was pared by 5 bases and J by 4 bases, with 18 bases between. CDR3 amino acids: CASSPQMAGLGNTIYF. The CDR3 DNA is TGTGCCAGCAGCCCTCAAATGGCGGGGCTAGGAAACACCATATATTTT.

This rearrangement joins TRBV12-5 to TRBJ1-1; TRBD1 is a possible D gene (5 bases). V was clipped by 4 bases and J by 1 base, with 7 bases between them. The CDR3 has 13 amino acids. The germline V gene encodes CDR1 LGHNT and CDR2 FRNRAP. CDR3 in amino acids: CASGSTGNTEAFF. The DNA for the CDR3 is TGTGCTAGTGGTTCCACAGGGAACACTGAAGCTTTCTTT.

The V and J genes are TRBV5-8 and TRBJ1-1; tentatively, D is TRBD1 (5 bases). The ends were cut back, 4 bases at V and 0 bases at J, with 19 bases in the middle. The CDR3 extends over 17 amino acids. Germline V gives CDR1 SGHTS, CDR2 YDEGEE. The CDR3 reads CASSPGFVLGVNTEAFF. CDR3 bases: TGTGCCAGCAGCCCGGGGTTCGTTCTGGGGGTGAACACTGAAGCTTTCTTT.

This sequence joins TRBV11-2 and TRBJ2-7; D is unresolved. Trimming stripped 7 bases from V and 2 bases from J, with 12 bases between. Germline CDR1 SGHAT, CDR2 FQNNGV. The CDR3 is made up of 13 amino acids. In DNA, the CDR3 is TGTGCCAGCACTCTTGGGTCGACCTACGAGCAGTACTTC. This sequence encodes CASTLGSTYEQYF.

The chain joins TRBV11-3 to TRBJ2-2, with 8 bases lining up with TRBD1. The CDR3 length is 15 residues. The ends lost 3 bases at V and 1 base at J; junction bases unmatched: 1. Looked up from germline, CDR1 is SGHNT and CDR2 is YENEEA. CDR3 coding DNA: TGTGCCAGCAGCTTTGACAGGGGGAACACCGGGGAGCTGTTTTTT. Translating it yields CASSFDRGNTGELFF.

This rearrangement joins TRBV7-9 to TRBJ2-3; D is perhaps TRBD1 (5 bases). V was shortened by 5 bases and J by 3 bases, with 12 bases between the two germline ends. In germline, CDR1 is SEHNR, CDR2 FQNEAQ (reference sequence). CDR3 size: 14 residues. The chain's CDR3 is CASSPGWDTDTQYF. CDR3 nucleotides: TGTGCCAGCAGCCCAGGGTGGGATACAGATACGCAGTATTTT.

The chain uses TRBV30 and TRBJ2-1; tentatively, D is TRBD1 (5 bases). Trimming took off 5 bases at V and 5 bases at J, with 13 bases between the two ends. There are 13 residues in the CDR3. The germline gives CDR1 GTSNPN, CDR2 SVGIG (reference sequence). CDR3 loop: CAWSGFPHNEQFF. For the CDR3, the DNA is TGTGCCTGGTCAGGGTTTCCCCACAATGAGCAGTTCTTC. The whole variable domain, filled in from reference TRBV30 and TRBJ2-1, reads SQTIHQWPATLVQPVGSPLSLECTVEGTSNPNLYWYRQAAGRGLQLLFYSVGIGQISSEVPQNLSASRPQDRQFILSSKKLLLSDSGFYLCAWSGFPHNEQFFGPGTRLTVL.

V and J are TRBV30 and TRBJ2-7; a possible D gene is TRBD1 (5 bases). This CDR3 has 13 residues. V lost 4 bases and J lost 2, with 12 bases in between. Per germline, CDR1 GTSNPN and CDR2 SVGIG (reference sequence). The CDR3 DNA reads TGTGCCTGGAAGAAAGGGGCCACCTACGAGCAGTACTTC. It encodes CAWKKGATYEQYF.

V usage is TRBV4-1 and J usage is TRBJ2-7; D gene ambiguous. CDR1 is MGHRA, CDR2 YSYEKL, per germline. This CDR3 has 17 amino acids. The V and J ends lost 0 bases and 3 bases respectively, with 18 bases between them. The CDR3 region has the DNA TGCGCCAGCAGCCAAGAGCCGCCAGGCTTATTGGTCTACGAGCAGTACTTC. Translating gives CASSQEPPGLLVYEQYF.

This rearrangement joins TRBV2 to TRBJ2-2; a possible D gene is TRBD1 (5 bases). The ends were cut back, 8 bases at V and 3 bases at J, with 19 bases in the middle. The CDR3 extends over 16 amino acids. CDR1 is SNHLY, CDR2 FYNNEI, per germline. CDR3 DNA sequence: TGTGCCAGCTCTCAGGCCCAGGACACCTACACCGGGGAGCTGTTTTTT. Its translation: CASSQAQDTYTGELFF. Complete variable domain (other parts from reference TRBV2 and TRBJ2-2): EPEVTQTPSHQVTQMGQEVILRCVPISNHLYFYWYRQILGQKVEFLVSFYNNEISEKSEIFDDQFSVERPDGSNFTLKIRSTKLEDSAMYFCASSQAQDTYTGELFFGEGSRLTVL.

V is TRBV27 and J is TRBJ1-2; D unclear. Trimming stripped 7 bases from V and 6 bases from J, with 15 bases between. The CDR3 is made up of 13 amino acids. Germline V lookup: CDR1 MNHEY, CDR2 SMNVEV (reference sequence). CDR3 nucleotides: TGTGCCAGCACCATCACCCCGGGGAATGGCTACACCTTC. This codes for CASTITPGNGYTF.

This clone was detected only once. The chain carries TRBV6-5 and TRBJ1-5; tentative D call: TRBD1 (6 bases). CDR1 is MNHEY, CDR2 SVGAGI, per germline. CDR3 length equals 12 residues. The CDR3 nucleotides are TGTGCATCCAACAGGGCCAATCAGCCCCAGCATTTT. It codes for CASNRANQPQHF.

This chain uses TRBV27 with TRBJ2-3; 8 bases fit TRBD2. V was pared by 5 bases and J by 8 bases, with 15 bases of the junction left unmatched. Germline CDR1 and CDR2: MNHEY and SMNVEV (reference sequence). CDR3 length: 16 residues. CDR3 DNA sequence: TGTGCCAGCAGTGCCTATGGAGCGGGAGCTTTAAGTACGCAGTATTTT. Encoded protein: CASSAYGAGALSTQYF.

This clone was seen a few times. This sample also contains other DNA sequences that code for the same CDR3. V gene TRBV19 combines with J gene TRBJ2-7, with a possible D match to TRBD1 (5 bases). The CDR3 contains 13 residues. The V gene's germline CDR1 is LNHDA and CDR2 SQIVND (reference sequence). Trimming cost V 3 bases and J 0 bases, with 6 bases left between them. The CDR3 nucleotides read TGTGCCAGTAGTATTGGACACTCCTACGAGCAGTACTTC. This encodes CASSIGHSYEQYF.

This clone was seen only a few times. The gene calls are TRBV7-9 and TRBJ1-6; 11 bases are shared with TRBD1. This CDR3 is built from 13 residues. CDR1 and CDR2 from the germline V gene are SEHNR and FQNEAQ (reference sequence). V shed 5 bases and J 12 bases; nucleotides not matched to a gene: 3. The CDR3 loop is CASSRDRGGPLHF. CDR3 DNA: TGTGCCAGCAGCCGGGACAGGGGGGGACCCCTCCACTTT.

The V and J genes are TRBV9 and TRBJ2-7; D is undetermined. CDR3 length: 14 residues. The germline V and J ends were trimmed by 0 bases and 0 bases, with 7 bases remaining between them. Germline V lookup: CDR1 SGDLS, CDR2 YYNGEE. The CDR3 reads CASSVVATSYEQYF. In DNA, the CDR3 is TGTGCCAGCAGCGTAGTTGCCACCTCCTACGAGCAGTACTTC.

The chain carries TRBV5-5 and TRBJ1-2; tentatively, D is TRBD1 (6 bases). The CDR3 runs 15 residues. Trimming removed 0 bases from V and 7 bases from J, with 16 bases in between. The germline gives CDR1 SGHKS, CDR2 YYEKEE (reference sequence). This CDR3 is CASSLAPDSKSGYTF. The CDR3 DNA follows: TGTGCCAGCAGCTTGGCCCCGGACAGCAAAAGTGGCTACACCTTC. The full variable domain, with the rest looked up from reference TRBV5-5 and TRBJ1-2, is DAGVTQSPTHLIKTRGQQVTLRCSPISGHKSVSWYQQVLGQGPQFIFQYYEKEERGRGNFPDRFSARQFPNYSSELNVNALLLGDSALYLCASSLAPDSKSGYTFGSGTRLTVV.

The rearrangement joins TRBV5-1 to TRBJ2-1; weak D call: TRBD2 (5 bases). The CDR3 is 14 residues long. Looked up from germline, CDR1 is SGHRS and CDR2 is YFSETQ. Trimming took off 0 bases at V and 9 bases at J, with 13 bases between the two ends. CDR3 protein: CASSLEGGWGEQFF. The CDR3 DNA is TGCGCCAGCAGCTTGGAAGGCGGGTGGGGTGAGCAGTTCTTC.